The 9 T cell receptor beta chains in this list originate from one sample, sequenced in a study of shared clonotypes between healthy human individuals. This table comes from immunoSEQ multiplex PCR, and its TCRdb copy is limited to in-frame clones, with some not included. Here the sample spans 2.5 million or so clones, around nine tenths being singletons. Source material: naive CD4+ T cells sorted from blood. Subset in this sample: CD45RA+ positively selected. These receptors all come from a man younger than 35 in good health.

V gene TRBV2 combines with J gene TRBJ2-7; unclear D gene. V lost 4 bases to trimming and J lost 6 bases, with 10 bases between them. The CDR3 length is 12 residues. Germline CDR1 SNHLY, CDR2 FYNNEI. CDR3 coding DNA: TGTGCCAGCAGTGTAATGGGAACCGAGCAGTACTTC. Its translation: CASSVMGTEQYF.

V usage is TRBV9 and J usage is TRBJ1-5, with a possible D match to TRBD1 (5 bases). The CDR3 totals 15 residues. The V gene's germline CDR1 is SGDLS and CDR2 YYNGEE. V shed 5 bases and J shed 3 bases, with 15 bases lying between them. CDR3 nucleotides: TGTGCCAGCAGGTACGCTGACAGCTACAATCAGCCCCAGCATTTT. It codes for CASRYADSYNQPQHF.

The V and J genes are TRBV6-5 and TRBJ2-2; D unclear. V was cut by 0 bases and J by 1 base, with 9 bases left in between. The CDR3 has 16 residues. In germline, CDR1 is MNHEY, CDR2 SVGAGI. The CDR3 sequence is CASSYSSIGNTGELFF. The CDR3 DNA is TGTGCCAGCAGTTACTCGTCCATAGGGAACACCGGGGAGCTGTTTTTT.

Here the CDR3 DNA reads TGTGCCAGCAGCCATGTGACGGCTCCCTACGAGCAGTACTTC. This sequence encodes CASSHVTAPYEQYF. This rearrangement joins TRBV5-6 to TRBJ2-7; D ambiguous. The V gene's germline CDR1 is SGHDT and CDR2 YYEEEE. V was clipped by 4 bases and J by 2 bases, with 13 bases between them. The CDR3 runs 14 residues.

On this clone: At one of its ends the junction is not consistent with the germline gene, which may arise from a read error. The chain couples TRBV7-9 to TRBJ2-7; D remains ambiguous. The CDR3 spans 12 residues. CDR1 and CDR2 (germline): SEHNR, FQNEAQ (reference sequence). CDR3 sequence: CASSLALDGAHF. The DNA of the CDR3 is TGTGCCAGCAGCTTAGCGCTGGACGGCGCCCACTTC.

This clone has a single count. V is TRBV29-1 and J is TRBJ2-1; 9 bases align to TRBD2. The CDR3 length is 15 residues. The germline CDR1 and CDR2 sequences are SQVTM and ANQGSEA. The ends lost 4 bases at V and 7 bases at J; junction bases unmatched: 11. The CDR3 reads CSVAFVGTSTNEQFF. The CDR3 DNA sequence: TGCAGCGTTGCTTTCGTCGGGACTAGCACGAATGAGCAGTTCTTC.

The chain is built from TRBV10-1 and TRBJ2-7; unclear D gene. The CDR3 is 13 residues long. Per the germline V gene, CDR1 is WNHNN and CDR2 is SYGVQD (reference sequence). Trimming took off 4 bases at V and 2 bases at J, with 9 bases between the two ends. The CDR3 here is CASSVGNAYEQYF. The DNA of the CDR3 is TGCGCCAGCAGTGTAGGAAACGCCTACGAGCAGTACTTC.

About this clone itself: This sample also contains other DNA sequences that code for the same CDR3. This rearrangement joins TRBV7-2 to TRBJ2-7; tentative D call: TRBD2 (6 bases). The CDR3 length is 12 residues. From germline, CDR1 is SGHTA and CDR2 FQGNSA. The V end was cut by 5 bases, the J end by 7 bases, with 12 bases between. The CDR3 reads CASSPRSGEQYF. CDR3 DNA sequence: TGTGCCAGCAGCCCCCGAAGCGGGGAGCAGTACTTC.

V and J are TRBV6-4 and TRBJ1-4; TRBD1 matches 11 bases. V lost 3 bases and J lost 6; bases outside the gene matches: 12. Germline V gene lookup returns CDR1 MRHNA and CDR2 SNTAGT. The CDR3 consists of 18 residues. The CDR3 region has the DNA TGTGCCAGCAGTGATACGGACAGGGGGCGCAGAGCGGATGAAAAACTGTTTTTT. Translating it yields CASSDTDRGRRADEKLFF.